These 26 T cell receptor beta chains were sequenced from one sample in a study of shared clonotypes between healthy human individuals. TCRdb's copy holds only in-frame clones and misses some; the assay was immunoSEQ multiplex PCR. The table records about 1.5 million clones, 98% of them present only once. Sequencing was done on a sample of naive CD4+ T cells sorted from blood. Noted subset: CD45RA+ positively selected. Source of these receptors: a man under 40 in good health.

V and J are TRBV29-1 and TRBJ2-3; 9 nucleotides align to TRBD2. J was trimmed by 6 bases and V by 4 bases; bases with no gene match: 8. Germline CDR1 reads SQVTM; CDR2 reads ANQGSEA. This CDR3 contains 14 residues. Written as DNA, the CDR3 is TGCAGCGTTGTAGCGGGAGTGGGGGGGGATACGCAGTATTTT. This encodes CSVVAGVGGDTQYF.

The V gene is TRBV11-2, the J gene TRBJ2-7, with a tentative D call TRBD2 (6 bases). Trimming shortened V by 6 bases and J by 0 bases, and 15 bases separated the two germline ends. The CDR3 has 15 residues. Germline assignment: CDR1 SGHAT and CDR2 FQNNGV. DNA of the CDR3: TGTGCCAGCAGTTTAAGTGGGAGGAGCTCCTACGAGCAGTACTTC. This codes for CASSLSGRSSYEQYF.

In DNA, the CDR3 is TGTGCCAGCAGCCCAGTGGGGGGATTAGGGCAGTACTTC. This sequence encodes CASSPVGGLGQYF. This sequence joins TRBV7-9 and TRBJ2-7; tentatively, D is TRBD2 (6 bases). From germline, CDR1 is SEHNR and CDR2 FQNEAQ (reference sequence). This CDR3 is 13 amino acids long. V lost 5 bases and J 9 bases, leaving 17 bases between the germline ends.

The CDR3 region is CASSPPRGRLNNEQFF. The CDR3 DNA reads TGTGCCAGCAGTCCTCCGAGGGGGAGGCTGAACAATGAGCAGTTCTTC. The genes are TRBV2 and TRBJ2-1; D possibly uses TRBD1 or TRBD2 (6 bases each). The CDR3 runs to 16 residues. Trimming stripped 5 bases from V and 5 bases from J, with 19 bases between. Looked up from germline, CDR1 is SNHLY and CDR2 is FYNNEI.

About this clone itself: At the DNA level, this CDR3 is encoded by other sequences in the same sample as well. This chain uses TRBV5-4 with TRBJ1-2; D gene unclear. CDR1 SGHNT and CDR2 YYREEE come from the germline V gene (reference sequence). The ends were cut back, 0 bases at V and 1 base at J, with 4 bases in the middle. The CDR3 sequence is 13 residues long. The DNA of the CDR3 is TGTGCCAGCAGCTTGGGGGGTAACTATGGCTACACCTTC. This translates into CASSLGGNYGYTF.

This rearrangement joins TRBV18 to TRBJ2-5; 8 bases map to TRBD2. Germline CDR1 KGHSH, CDR2 LQKENI. The CDR3 loop spans 16 amino acids. The trim removed 6 bases at V and 7 bases at J, leaving 16 bases unmatched. The CDR3 here is CASSPTMTGGPGTQYF. The CDR3 nucleotides are TGTGCCAGCTCCCCAACTATGACGGGAGGGCCAGGGACCCAGTACTTC.

The chain has TRBV6-5 and TRBJ2-7, with TRBD2 matching 7 bases. The CDR3 extends over 15 amino acids. The germline gives CDR1 MNHEY, CDR2 SVGAGI. V trimming: 0 bases; J trimming: 2 bases; junction bases outside the gene matches: 4. CDR3 sequence (DNA): TGTGCCAGCAGTTACTCGCGGGAGCCAACCTACGAGCAGTACTTC. Protein sequence: CASSYSREPTYEQYF.

The chain recombines TRBV9 with TRBJ2-1, with TRBD2 matching over 11 bases. The germline CDR1 and CDR2 sequences are SGDLS and YYNGEE. The length of the CDR3 is 16 residues. Unmatched junction bases numbered 3, after V lost 3 bases and J lost 1 base. CDR3 DNA: TGTGCCAGCAGCGGAGGACTAGCGGGTTCCTACAATGAGCAGTTCTTC. It codes for CASSGGLAGSYNEQFF.

J is TRBJ2-7 and V is TRBV6-6; a possible D gene is TRBD1 (6 bases). V gave up 5 bases and J gave up 0 bases, with 17 bases separating them. This CDR3 has 16 amino acids. Looked up from germline, CDR1 is MNHNY and CDR2 is SVGAGI (reference sequence). The CDR3 nucleotides read TGTGCCAGCAGTGCCCTCAGTCGAGGGGGCTCCTACGAGCAGTACTTC. Amino acids: CASSALSRGGSYEQYF.

The V and J genes are TRBV25-1 and TRBJ2-7, with TRBD1 identical over 9 bases. The CDR3 runs to 15 residues. Trimming took 3 bases from V and 4 from J; bases not matched to a gene: 7. Germline V gene lookup returns CDR1 MGHDK and CDR2 SYGVNS. The CDR3 reads CASSDYRGTGYEQYF. The CDR3 DNA reads TGTGCCAGCAGTGATTATAGGGGGACAGGGTACGAGCAGTACTTC.

The chain couples TRBV30 to TRBJ2-4; D gene ambiguous. V lost 4 bases and J lost 0, with 4 bases in between. CDR1 is GTSNPN and CDR2 is SVGIG in the germline V gene (reference sequence). The CDR3 extends over 12 amino acids. The CDR3 nucleotides read TGTGCCTGGACGTTAGCCAAAAACATTCAGTACTTC. Translated: CAWTLAKNIQYF.

V gene TRBV10-3 combines with J gene TRBJ1-5; D ambiguous. In germline, CDR1 is ENHRY, CDR2 SYGVKD. The length of the CDR3 is 14 residues. V was shortened by 2 bases and J by 2 bases, with 7 bases between the two germline ends. The CDR3 protein is CAISEGPGNQPQHF. Here the CDR3 DNA reads TGTGCCATCAGTGAGGGTCCGGGCAATCAGCCCCAGCATTTT.

CDR3: CASSQEGQGRNQPQHF. The CDR3 bases are TGCGCCAGCAGCCAAGAGGGACAGGGCAGAAATCAGCCCCAGCATTTT. The genes are TRBV4-1 and TRBJ1-5; 9 bases fit TRBD1. V lost 0 bases, J lost 4 bases, and 4 bases stayed unmatched. CDR1 is MGHRA, CDR2 YSYEKL, per germline. The CDR3 has 16 amino acids.

The J gene is TRBJ2-7, the V gene TRBV10-3, with D possibly TRBD1 on 6 matching bases. V dropped 0 bases and J dropped 0 bases, with 15 bases sitting between them. The CDR3 is 17 amino acids. CDR1 and CDR2 (germline): ENHRY, SYGVKD. In DNA, the CDR3 is TGTGCCATCAGTGAGTCGGGGTCTGGACAGTTCTCCTACGAGCAGTACTTC. Amino acids: CAISESGSGQFSYEQYF.

The rearrangement joins TRBV27 to TRBJ2-7, with a tentative D call TRBD2 (6 bases). This CDR3 contains 13 residues. Trimming took 3 bases from V and 3 from J, leaving 9 bases between them. Germline assignment: CDR1 MNHEY and CDR2 SMNVEV (reference sequence). The CDR3 protein is CASSLGGNYEQYF. CDR3 coding DNA: TGTGCCAGCAGTTTGGGGGGAAACTACGAGCAGTACTTC.

The V and J genes are TRBV27 and TRBJ1-1; tentatively, D is TRBD1 (5 bases). Germline V CDR1 and CDR2: MNHEY, SMNVEV (reference sequence). V lost 1 base and J 5 bases, leaving 11 bases between the germline ends. CDR3 length: 14 residues. As DNA, the CDR3 is TGTGCCAGCAGTTTATGGGGGGGTAGGACTGAAGCTTTCTTT. It encodes CASSLWGGRTEAFF.

This sequence joins TRBV28 and TRBJ2-1; the match to TRBD2 covers 10 bases. Germline V CDR1 and CDR2: MDHEN, SYDVKM. The CDR3 totals 15 residues. Germline trimming cut 6 bases from V and 2 bases from J; bases unmatched to any gene: 4. The CDR3 reads CASSLAGEAYNEQFF. CDR3 nucleotides: TGTGCCAGCAGCCTAGCGGGGGAAGCCTACAATGAGCAGTTCTTC.

CDR3 DNA: TGTGCCAGCAGCTTGGCCGACCGGGATCAACTAGATACGCAGTATTTT. It codes for CASSLADRDQLDTQYF. The J gene is TRBJ2-3, the V gene TRBV5-4; D may be TRBD2 (5 bases). This CDR3 contains 16 residues. CDR1 and CDR2 (germline): SGHNT, YYREEE (reference sequence). V lost 0 bases to trimming and J lost 5 bases, with 16 bases between them.

The CDR3 loop reads CASSQSGSNQPQHF. In DNA, the CDR3 is TGTGCCAGCAGCCAATCAGGGAGCAATCAGCCCCAGCATTTT. The chain carries TRBV16 and TRBJ1-5; D uncertain. V dropped 0 bases and J dropped 1 base, with 4 bases sitting between them. The CDR3 is made up of 14 amino acids. Germline V gene sequence: CDR1 KGHSY, CDR2 FQNENV.

The chain links TRBV18 to TRBJ1-5, with 11 bases aligning to TRBD1. The trim removed 6 bases at V and 6 bases at J, leaving 4 bases unmatched. The CDR3 length is 14 residues. The V gene's germline CDR1 is KGHSH and CDR2 LQKENI. The DNA of the CDR3 is TGTGCCAGCTCTATGGACAGGGGGCTTCAGCCCCAGCATTTT. Protein sequence: CASSMDRGLQPQHF.

V and J are TRBV2 and TRBJ1-5, with unresolved D. V dropped 4 bases and J dropped 5 bases, with 12 bases sitting between them. Germline V lookup: CDR1 SNHLY, CDR2 FYNNEI. The CDR3 is made up of 14 amino acids. CDR3 bases: TGTGCCAGCAGTGGCGGTCCAGGAGATCAGCCCCAGCATTTT. Its translation is CASSGGPGDQPQHF.

This chain links TRBV9 with TRBJ1-2; 8 positions match TRBD1. Looked up from germline, CDR1 is SGDLS and CDR2 is YYNGEE. CDR3 size: 18 residues. V lost 4 bases and J lost 2; bases outside the gene matches: 16. CDR3 sequence reads: CASSPGAGGTGSNYGYTF. As DNA, the CDR3 is TGTGCCAGCAGCCCTGGGGCAGGGGGCACAGGTTCCAACTATGGCTACACCTTC.

The gene calls are TRBV10-3 and TRBJ2-7; D perhaps matches TRBD2 (6 bases). The CDR3 loop spans 13 amino acids. Germline-derived CDR1 and CDR2 are ENHRY and SYGVKD. The V and J ends lost 8 bases and 3 bases respectively, with 14 bases between them. CDR3 coding DNA: TGTGCCATCCTTCGGGAGCTTGGCTACGAGCAGTACTTC. Protein sequence: CAILRELGYEQYF.

The rearrangement joins TRBV9 to TRBJ2-1; D may correspond to TRBD1 or TRBD2 (6 bases each). Per the germline V gene, CDR1 is SGDLS and CDR2 is YYNGEE. The CDR3 spans 14 residues. Deletions cut 0 bases from V and 12 bases from J, with 16 bases between. The CDR3 bases are TGTGCCAGCAGCGTAGATGGGGGGCCGACTGGGCAGTTCTTC. Protein sequence: CASSVDGGPTGQFF.

Concerning this clone: This same CDR3 is encoded by further DNA sequences in the sample. V usage is TRBV20-1 and J usage is TRBJ2-1; D unclear. Per germline, CDR1 DFQATT and CDR2 SNEGSKA (reference sequence). Trimming shortened V by 2 bases and J by 5 bases, and 4 bases separated the two germline ends. The CDR3 is 11 residues long. CDR3 loop: CSARRDNEQFF. CDR3 coding DNA: TGCAGTGCTAGAAGGGACAATGAGCAGTTCTTC.

The gene calls are TRBV5-1 and TRBJ1-5, with 7 bases matching TRBD1. J lost 3 bases, V lost 2 bases, and 5 bases had no gene match. Germline V gene data show CDR1 as SGHRS and CDR2 as YFSETQ. CDR3 size: 15 residues. The DNA for the CDR3 is TGCGCCAGCAGCTTCACAGGGGATAACAATCAGCCCCAGCATTTT. Protein product: CASSFTGDNNQPQHF.